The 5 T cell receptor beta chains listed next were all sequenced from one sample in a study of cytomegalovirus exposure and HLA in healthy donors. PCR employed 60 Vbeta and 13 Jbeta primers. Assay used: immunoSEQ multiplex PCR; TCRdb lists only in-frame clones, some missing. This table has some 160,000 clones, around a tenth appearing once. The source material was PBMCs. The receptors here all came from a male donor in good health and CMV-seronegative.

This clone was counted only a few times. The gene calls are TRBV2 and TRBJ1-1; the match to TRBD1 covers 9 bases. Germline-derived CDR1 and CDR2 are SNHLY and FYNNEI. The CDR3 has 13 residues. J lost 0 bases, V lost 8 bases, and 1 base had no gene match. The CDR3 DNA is TGTGCCAGCGGGACAGGGATGAACACTGAAGCTTTCTTT. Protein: CASGTGMNTEAFF.

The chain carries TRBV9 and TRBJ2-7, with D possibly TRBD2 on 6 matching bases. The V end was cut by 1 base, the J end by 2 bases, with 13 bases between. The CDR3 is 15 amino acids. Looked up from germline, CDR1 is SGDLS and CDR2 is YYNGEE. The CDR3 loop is CASSVQGEEAYEQYF. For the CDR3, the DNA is TGTGCCAGCAGCGTACAAGGGGAGGAAGCCTACGAGCAGTACTTC.

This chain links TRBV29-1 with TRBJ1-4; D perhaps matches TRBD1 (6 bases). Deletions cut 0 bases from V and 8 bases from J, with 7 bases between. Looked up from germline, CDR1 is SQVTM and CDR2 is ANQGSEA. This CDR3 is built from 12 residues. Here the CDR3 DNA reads TGCAGCGTTGAAGACAGGGGAGAAAAACTGTTTTTT. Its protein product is CSVEDRGEKLFF.

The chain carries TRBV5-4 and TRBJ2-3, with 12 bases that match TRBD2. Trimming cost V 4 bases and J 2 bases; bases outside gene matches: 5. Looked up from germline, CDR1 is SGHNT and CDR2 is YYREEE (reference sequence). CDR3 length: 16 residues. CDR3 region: CASSRGLAGSTDTQYF. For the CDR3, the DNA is TGTGCCAGCAGCCGCGGACTAGCGGGATCCACAGATACGCAGTATTTT.

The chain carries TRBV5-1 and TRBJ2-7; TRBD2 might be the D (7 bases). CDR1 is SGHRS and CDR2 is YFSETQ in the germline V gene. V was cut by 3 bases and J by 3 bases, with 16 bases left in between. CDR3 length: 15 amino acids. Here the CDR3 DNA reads TGCGCCAGCAGCTACGGAAGGGGGGGTCTCTACGAGCAGTACTTC. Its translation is CASSYGRGGLYEQYF.